What follows is one T cell receptor beta chain and its context. Original handling: Amplification of reference gene primers provided the estimated nucleated cell counts. Using immunoSEQ multiplex PCR, the repertoire was profiled, and TCRdb retains in-frame clones only, with some absent. The DNA was the basis for D and trimming; V, J and clone size are from that table. The table lists around 57,000 clones, roughly 87% of them singletons, with more than 20% in the top ten. The germline gives CDR1 LNHDA, CDR2 SQIVND (reference sequence). The V end lost 5 bases, the J end lost 1 base, and 11 bases lay between the germline ends. The CDR3 covers 14 residues. Those enrolled in Seattle joined during active infection and were followed longitudinally afterward. The record originates from a study of blood T cell repertoires in COVID-19. Study-level background: Some COVID-19 samples were acute and others convalescent; all came from the United States, Italy and Spain. Nucleic acid was either cDNA or gDNA, and it came from T cells, B-cell-depleted T cells, or PBMCs.

V is TRBV19 and J is TRBJ1-1; weak D call: TRBD1 (5 bases). Material for sequencing was peripheral blood. This receptor was obtained from a woman of 80 years or more with COVID-19, enrolled during active disease. CDR3 sequence reads: CASSFRGWNTEAFF. In DNA form, the CDR3 reads TGTGCCAGTAGTTTTAGGGGCTGGAACACTGAAGCTTTCTTT.